This T cell receptor beta chain came from a study of neoadjuvant anti-PD-1 for oral cavity cancer (dated by TCRdb to about 2021). Regarding the study in general: Three to four biweekly doses of nivolumab at 3 mg/kg were mostly administered to patients before curative-intent surgical resection. A fourth nivolumab dose was given around day 43 to patients without progression, and definitive surgical resection was performed in those patients on days 50-56. The parent correlative cohort included some 13 patients, with an approximately 33% response rate. Under RECIST 1.1, a patient counted as a responder if showing complete response, partial response or stable disease, and as a non-responder if showing progression.

The CDR3 goes from the cysteine to the phenylalanine over 17 residues. Only the CDR3 portion is preserved as DNA: 51 bases, with reading frame beginning at the first base. The germline V gene specifies SGHRS as CDR1 and YFSETQ as CDR2. V is cut by 3 bases and J by 0 bases, and the space between the germline ends is 17 bases. Turning to this clone: No cognate antigen has been identified for it. No clone much larger than this one lies a single base away; base qualities are absent.

Study-wide conclusions, independent of this receptor: Greater tumor shrinkage correlated with larger post-treatment sizes of preexisting intratumoral clones, which suggests that expansion of preexisting clones contributed to response. Higher pretreatment blood TCRbeta clonality and lower post-treatment tumor TCRbeta clonality were correlated with higher pretreatment blood Treg/Th17 ratios. Only a few patients per response group were included in the TCR analyses, and the authors called for validation in larger cohorts.

This specimen's time point label, per the study, means: after neoadjuvant nivolumab, at surgical resection. The patients had newly diagnosed stage II-IVA oral cavity squamous cell carcinoma and had not received any prior systemic or radiation treatment. Everyone in the cohort had locally advanced, HPV-negative oral cavity squamous cell carcinoma. The samples were obtained from a longitudinal correlative study of a single-arm phase II trial testing neoadjuvant nivolumab in oral cavity squamous cell carcinoma. Subject-matched pre- and post-treatment PBMCs and tumors from three responders and three non-responders were subjected to genomic DNA-based TCRbeta sequencing. The Maxwell RSC DNA from Tissue kit was used to isolate genomic DNA from tumor tissue. Survey sequencing of tumors used two replicates per sample, and the tumor libraries mostly started from 4.5 to 5.5 ug of input genomic DNA. TCRbeta libraries were prepared with the immunoSEQ hsTCRbeta kit according to the manufacturer's instructions. The finished libraries were brought together in one pool at approximately 3 nM, which was then read using an Illumina NovaSeq 6000 S4 flow cell. From the authors' description of their analysis: The immunoSEQ Analyzer handled quality control and preprocessing of the raw data. The analysis was restricted to productive rearrangements, with each unique CDR3 amino acid sequence defining a clonotype. Repertoire clonality was estimated as the Gini-Simpson index, which was calculated using the R package tcR. Student's t test was used to compare Gini indices, while Pearson correlation assessed associations with tumor size change. The table comes from immuneACCESS by way of TCRdb, which keeps in-frame sequences with V and J called. Part of the clones is missing from these tables; in studies checked, under half for an unresolved V gene and the rest for unknown reasons. The V and J calls and clone size are taken from that table; D and trimming were inferred from the DNA. This sample holds more than 20,000 clones; under 30% were observed only once. Roughly 15% of the sample is in the top ten clones.

Sample: tumor tissue, taken after nivolumab (anti-PD-1) treatment. The origin of this receptor is a person aged 40 to 85 with oral cavity squamous cell carcinoma. Here the chain combines TRBV5-1 and TRBJ2-3; the D gene is possibly TRBD1 or TRBD2, each agreeing over 5 bases. This receptor carries the CDR3 CASSYFGPGPSTDTQYF. DNA sequence: TGCGCCAGCAGCTACTTTGGACCGGGACCAAGCACAGATACGCAGTATTTT.